Listed below are T cell receptor beta chains from one sample, sequenced in a study of PD-1 blockade in mismatch repair-deficient tumors. This table comes from immunoSEQ multiplex PCR, and its TCRdb copy is limited to in-frame clones, with some not included. Of some 110,000 clones in the sample, over 60% were seen once. The sample here was peripheral blood, taken approximately 60 weeks after starting pembrolizumab. Source of these receptors: an adult with mismatch repair-deficient cancer. Each CDR3 is given with its conserved first and last residue. The D gene is left open where the match is weak. The listing skips clone size in some rows; elsewhere it reads once, few, many or a size class.

v_gene: TRBV9
d_gene: -
j_gene: TRBJ1-1
abundance: -
CDR3nt: TGTGCCAGCAGCGTAGCCTGGGGGGTTTACACTGAAGCTTTCTTT
CDR3aa: CASSVAWGVYTEAFF

v_gene: TRBV7-9
d_gene: -
j_gene: TRBJ2-7
abundance: -
CDR3nt: TGTGCCAGCAGCCTCCTAGGGGGGTACGAGCAGTACTTC
CDR3aa: CASSLLGGYEQYF

v_gene: TRBV30
d_gene: -
j_gene: TRBJ2-7
abundance: few
CDR3nt: TGTGCCTGGAGTGGTCCCCCGCAGGGATACGAGCAGTACTTC
CDR3aa: CAWSGPPQGYEQYF

v_gene: TRBV7-2
d_gene: -
j_gene: TRBJ2-6
abundance: -
CDR3nt: TGTGCCAGCAGCCACCAGACAGATGGGGCTGGGGCCAACGTCCTGACTTTC
CDR3aa: CASSHQTDGAGANVLTF

v_gene: TRBV19
d_gene: -
j_gene: TRBJ2-3
abundance: -
CDR3nt: TGTGCCAGTAGTCGGAGGGGCACAGATACGCAGTATTTT
CDR3aa: CASSRRGTDTQYF

v_gene: TRBV5-4
d_gene: -
j_gene: TRBJ2-5
abundance: -
CDR3nt: TGTGCCAGCAGCTTGTTGGGGACTGAGACCCAGTACTTC
CDR3aa: CASSLLGTETQYF

v_gene: TRBV7-3
d_gene: TRBD1
j_gene: TRBJ2-2
abundance: few
CDR3nt: TGTGCCAGCGGAGACAGGGGGCTCAAGTTCGCGAACACCGGGGAGCTGTTTTTT
CDR3aa: CASGDRGLKFANTGELFF

v_gene: TRBV5-4
d_gene: TRBD1
j_gene: TRBJ2-7
abundance: -
CDR3nt: TGTGCCAGCAGCCTCCGGACAGGGGCCAATGATGAGCAGTACTTC
CDR3aa: CASSLRTGANDEQYF

v_gene: TRBV18
d_gene: TRBD2
j_gene: TRBJ2-3
abundance: -
CDR3nt: TGTGCCAGCTCACCAAGGGAGGGACTAGCGGGCAATACGCAGTATTTT
CDR3aa: CASSPREGLAGNTQYF

v_gene: TRBV2
d_gene: TRBD2
j_gene: TRBJ2-7
abundance: -
CDR3nt: TGTGCCAGCAGTCCAACTAGCGGGGAATACTACGAGCAGTACTTC
CDR3aa: CASSPTSGEYYEQYF

v_gene: TRBV2
d_gene: TRBD1
j_gene: TRBJ2-7
abundance: -
CDR3nt: TGTGCCAGCACCGGGACAGGGGGCCACGAGCAGTACTTC
CDR3aa: CASTGTGGHEQYF

v_gene: TRBV19
d_gene: -
j_gene: TRBJ1-3
abundance: -
CDR3nt: TGTGCCAGTAGTACGATCTGGGGGGAAGGAAACACCATATATTTT
CDR3aa: CASSTIWGEGNTIYF

v_gene: TRBV5-4
d_gene: -
j_gene: TRBJ1-1
abundance: -
CDR3nt: TGTGCCAGCACCACACAATCCGCGGATTACACTGAAGCTTTCTTT
CDR3aa: CASTTQSADYTEAFF

v_gene: TRBV27
d_gene: -
j_gene: TRBJ1-2
abundance: -
CDR3nt: TGTGCCAGCAGTTTCGGCACCCAAGGGAACTATGGCTACACCTTC
CDR3aa: CASSFGTQGNYGYTF

v_gene: TRBV4-2
d_gene: -
j_gene: TRBJ1-5
abundance: -
CDR3nt: TGTGCCAGCAGCCAAGGAGGGCGCAGGGCCGATCAGCCCCAGCATTTT
CDR3aa: CASSQGGRRADQPQHF

v_gene: TRBV18
d_gene: TRBD1
j_gene: TRBJ2-7
abundance: -
CDR3nt: TGTGCCAGCCAGGACAGGGGTTACTACGAGCAGTACTTC
CDR3aa: CASQDRGYYEQYF

v_gene: TRBV7-9
d_gene: -
j_gene: TRBJ1-1
abundance: -
CDR3nt: TGTGCCAGCAGCTTAGAACAGGCGAAGACTGAAGCTTTCTTT
CDR3aa: CASSLEQAKTEAFF

v_gene: TRBV19
d_gene: -
j_gene: TRBJ1-5
abundance: once
CDR3nt: TGTGCCAGTAGTTCTCCTCTAACGGACTGGGAATATAGCAATCAGCCCCAGCATTTT
CDR3aa: CASSSPLTDWEYSNQPQHF

v_gene: TRBV6-1
d_gene: -
j_gene: TRBJ2-1
abundance: -
CDR3nt: TGTGCCAGCAGTGAACTTAGGGGGACGGCTGGGAATGAGCAGTTCTTC
CDR3aa: CASSELRGTAGNEQFF

v_gene: TRBV5-4
d_gene: -
j_gene: TRBJ2-5
abundance: -
CDR3nt: TGTGCGCTTCTAAGAGGGGAGACCCAGTACTTC
CDR3aa: CALLRGETQYF

v_gene: TRBV18
d_gene: -
j_gene: TRBJ2-1
abundance: -
CDR3nt: TGTGCCAGCTCACCACTTACGGGAGCTATTGAGCAGTTCTTC
CDR3aa: CASSPLTGAIEQFF

v_gene: TRBV7-2
d_gene: -
j_gene: TRBJ1-5
abundance: few
CDR3nt: TGTGCCAGCAGCTTAAGGGGGGGCAATCAGCCCCAGCATTTT
CDR3aa: CASSLRGGNQPQHF

v_gene: TRBV6-1
d_gene: -
j_gene: TRBJ2-7
abundance: -
CDR3nt: TGTGCCAGCAGTGAAGCCTCAACGGACTCCTACGAGCAGTACTTC
CDR3aa: CASSEASTDSYEQYF

v_gene: TRBV27
d_gene: -
j_gene: TRBJ1-2
abundance: few
CDR3nt: TGTGCCAGCAGTTTTGAGGTGCGACCTGCTAACTATGGCTACACCTTC
CDR3aa: CASSFEVRPANYGYTF

v_gene: TRBV4-1
d_gene: TRBD1
j_gene: TRBJ2-1
abundance: -
CDR3nt: TGCGCCAGCAGCCAATTCCCGGACAGGACCAATGAGCAGTTCTTC
CDR3aa: CASSQFPDRTNEQFF

v_gene: TRBV2
d_gene: -
j_gene: TRBJ2-7
abundance: -
CDR3nt: TGTGCCAGCAGTGGAGGAGGGGTCCCCTACGAGCAGTACTTC
CDR3aa: CASSGGGVPYEQYF

v_gene: TRBV21-1
d_gene: -
j_gene: TRBJ2-1
abundance: -
CDR3nt: TGTGCCAGCACACAAACGTTGCGGGAGGGCCTCAATGAGCAGTTCTTC
CDR3aa: CASTQTLREGLNEQFF

v_gene: TRBV18
d_gene: -
j_gene: TRBJ1-1
abundance: -
CDR3nt: TGTGCCAGCTCACCACCGGATTGGCAGGGTGGCACTGAAGCTTTCTTT
CDR3aa: CASSPPDWQGGTEAFF

v_gene: TRBV10-3
d_gene: -
j_gene: TRBJ2-7
abundance: -
CDR3nt: TGTGCCATCAGTGATGGGGTTTCCTACGAGCAGTACTTC
CDR3aa: CAISDGVSYEQYF

v_gene: TRBV11-3
d_gene: -
j_gene: TRBJ2-5
abundance: -
CDR3nt: TGTGCCAGCAGCTCCCGAAACAAACAAGAGACCCAGTACTTC
CDR3aa: CASSSRNKQETQYF

v_gene: TRBV20-1
d_gene: -
j_gene: TRBJ2-5
abundance: -
CDR3nt: TGCAGTGCTAGAGAAGAGACCCAGTACTTC
CDR3aa: CSAREETQYF

v_gene: TRBV11-2
d_gene: TRBD1
j_gene: TRBJ2-7
abundance: -
CDR3nt: TGTGCCAGCAGCTCGATTTCCGGACGCGCAAGGGGGCCCTACGAGCAGTACTTC
CDR3aa: CASSSISGRARGPYEQYF